One and the same sample provided the 6 T cell receptor beta chains below, sequenced in a study of cytomegalovirus exposure and HLA in healthy donors. TCRdb's table, derived via immunoSEQ multiplex PCR, lists solely in-frame clones and lacks some. The table includes some 72,000 clones, almost 97% detected once. The sequencing sample was made of PBMCs. These receptor sequences come from a man aged 18 to 29 in good health and CMV-seropositive.

The chain carries TRBV6-1 and TRBJ1-2; TRBD1 is a possible D gene (5 bases). This CDR3 has 13 residues. V gave up 5 bases and J gave up 4 bases, with 11 bases separating them. Germline-derived CDR1 and CDR2 are MNHNS and SASEGT. In DNA form, the CDR3 reads TGTGCCAGCAGTCAGGGAGGAGGCTATGGCTACACCTTC. Translated, it gives CASSQGGGYGYTF.

The gene calls are TRBV10-3 and TRBJ1-3; no clear D. This CDR3 has 16 amino acids. The germline V gene has CDR1 ENHRY and CDR2 SYGVKD. Trimming cost V 5 bases and J 0 bases, with 14 bases left between them. CDR3 nucleotides: TGTGCCATCAGTAGAGAGGTCCCCGTCTCTGGAAACACCATATATTTT. This sequence encodes CAISREVPVSGNTIYF.

The chain joins TRBV27 to TRBJ1-2, with 9 bases that match TRBD1. This CDR3 is 13 amino acids long. With V trimmed by 4 bases and J by 6 bases, 3 bases remained unmatched. Germline lookup yields CDR1 MNHEY and CDR2 SMNVEV (reference sequence). The chain's CDR3 is CASSSGQGNGYTF. DNA for the CDR3: TGTGCCAGCAGTTCAGGACAGGGGAATGGCTACACCTTC.

V gene TRBV5-1 combines with J gene TRBJ2-5; perhaps TRBD1 as D (6 bases). The CDR3 sequence is 15 residues long. V was cut by 2 bases and J by 0 bases, with 11 bases left in between. The V gene's germline CDR1 is SGHRS and CDR2 YFSETQ. CDR3 region: CASSLTGTYQETQYF. The CDR3, as DNA: TGCGCCAGCAGCTTAACAGGGACGTACCAAGAGACCCAGTACTTC.

The chain is built from TRBV30 and TRBJ1-4; D gene unclear. CDR3 length: 14 amino acids. Germline V gives CDR1 GTSNPN, CDR2 SVGIG (reference sequence). V was trimmed by 0 bases and J by 8 bases, leaving 13 bases between them. CDR3 protein: CAWSVGPRHEKLFF. In DNA form, the CDR3 reads TGTGCCTGGAGTGTTGGTCCCAGGCACGAAAAACTGTTTTTT.

This chain joins TRBV6-5 and TRBJ2-1; no firm D call. With 6 bases removed from V and 0 bases from J, the gap between germline ends came to 9 bases. CDR1 and CDR2 (germline): MNHEY, SVGAGI. This CDR3 comprises 14 residues. This CDR3 reads CASRSPSSYNEQFF. As DNA, the CDR3 is TGTGCCAGCAGGTCCCCCAGCTCCTACAATGAGCAGTTCTTC.